These T cell receptor beta chains were read from a single sample in a study of cytomegalovirus exposure and HLA in healthy donors. The assay was immunoSEQ multiplex PCR, and TCRdb's table has in-frame clones only and misses some. The table lists some 170,000 clones, under 80% of them singletons. The sequenced sample consisted of PBMCs. The receptors here all came from a human donor in good health. The CDR3 runs from the conserved cysteine through the conserved F or W. The order of the fields is J gene, clone size, D gene, V gene, CDR3 protein, CDR3 DNA. D genes are given only for firm matches. Part of the rows lack a size; the others show once, few, many or a class for expanded clones.

TRBJ1-5,.,TRBD1,TRBV11-3,CASSLDLEDRAYSNQPQHF,TGTGCCAGCAGCTTAGATTTAGAAGACAGGGCTTATAGCAATCAGCCCCAGCATTTT
TRBJ1-3,.,.,TRBV29-1,CSVGVVSSSGNTIYF,TGCAGCGTTGGTGTGGTTAGTTCGTCTGGAAACACCATATATTTT
TRBJ2-7,.,.,TRBV18,CASPAWGRESYEQYF,TGTGCCAGCCCCGCCTGGGGCAGGGAATCCTACGAGCAGTACTTC
TRBJ1-6,.,TRBD1,TRBV2,CASSEALLVDRDSPLHF,TGTGCCAGCAGTGAAGCGCTTTTAGTGGACAGGGATTCTCCCCTCCACTTT
TRBJ2-7,few,TRBD2,TRBV10-2,CASSPALAGGYEQYF,TGCGCCAGCAGTCCAGCACTAGCGGGGGGCTACGAGCAGTACTTC
TRBJ1-1,.,TRBD1,TRBV14,CASSRDRVTGEAFF,TGTGCCAGCAGCCGCGACAGGGTAACGGGTGAAGCTTTCTTT
TRBJ2-5,.,TRBD2,TRBV7-9,CASRDGGYQETQYF,TGTGCCAGCAGGGACGGGGGGTACCAAGAGACCCAGTACTTC
TRBJ2-7,.,.,TRBV6-6,CASTNYPSGEQYF,TGTGCCAGCACTAATTACCCCTCCGGGGAGCAGTACTTC
TRBJ2-3,.,TRBD1,TRBV2,CASRYRGLDTQYF,TGTGCCAGCAGATACAGGGGGTTGGATACGCAGTATTTT
TRBJ2-1,few,TRBD1,TRBV19,CASSWQGAYNEQFF,TGTGCCAGTAGTTGGCAGGGGGCCTACAATGAGCAGTTCTTC
TRBJ1-2,.,TRBD1,TRBV5-1,CASSARTGDNYGYTF,TGCGCCAGCAGCGCGCGGACAGGGGATAACTATGGCTACACCTTC
TRBJ1-1,few,.,TRBV29-1,CSVGQESEAFF,TGCAGCGTTGGACAAGAATCTGAAGCTTTCTTT
TRBJ2-7,once,.,TRBV2,CASREDSTFSYEQYF,TGTGCCAGCAGGGAGGACAGCACGTTCTCCTACGAGCAGTACTTC
TRBJ1-3,few,.,TRBV6-5,CASMEGFSGNTIYF,TGTGCCAGCATGGAGGGGTTCTCTGGAAACACCATATATTTT
TRBJ2-2,.,.,TRBV5-1,CASATGQNTGELFF,TGCGCCAGCGCAACGGGACAGAACACCGGGGAGCTGTTTTTT
TRBJ1-4,.,TRBD1,TRBV4-3,CASSLSYGTANEKLFF,TGCGCCAGCAGCCTTTCGTACGGGACAGCTAATGAAAAACTGTTTTTT
TRBJ2-7,.,.,TRBV6-1,CASMQGQGYEQYF,TGTGCCAGCATGCAGGGGCAGGGCTACGAGCAGTACTTC
TRBJ2-3,.,.,TRBV7-9,CASSLGTSTDTQYF,TGTGCCAGCAGTTTGGGCACTAGCACAGATACGCAGTATTTT
TRBJ1-1,.,TRBD1,TRBV11-2,CASSLWQGVKTEAFF,TGTGCCAGCAGCTTATGGCAGGGGGTAAAAACTGAAGCTTTCTTT
TRBJ1-2,.,TRBD1,TRBV7-2,CASSLGRTGDDYGYTF,TGTGCCAGCAGCTTAGGCCGGACAGGGGACGACTATGGCTACACCTTC
TRBJ2-5,.,TRBD2,TRBV7-2,CASSLEQRGMLIETQYF,TGTGCCAGCAGCTTAGAACAGCGGGGGATGCTGATAGAGACCCAGTACTTC
TRBJ1-4,.,TRBD1,TRBV15,CATSRGQGAGKLFF,TGTGCCACCAGCAGGGGACAGGGGGCTGGAAAACTGTTTTTT
TRBJ1-1,.,.,TRBV29-1,CSVEQVKNTEAFF,TGCAGCGTTGAACAGGTTAAGAACACTGAAGCTTTCTTT
TRBJ2-3,.,TRBD1,TRBV7-3,CASSLDRGAGTDTQYF,TGTGCCAGCAGCCTCGACAGGGGCGCTGGGACAGATACGCAGTATTTT
TRBJ2-4,.,TRBD1,TRBV7-8,CASTNRGTKNIQYF,TGTGCCAGCACCAACAGGGGCACCAAAAACATTCAGTACTTC
TRBJ2-3,few,TRBD2,TRBV15,CATGAGGTTDTQYF,TGTGCCACCGGAGCGGGGGGAACCACAGATACGCAGTATTTT
TRBJ2-1,.,.,TRBV5-4,CASSLAGLPGDVFF,TGTGCCAGCAGCTTGGCCGGGTTACCCGGGGATGTGTTCTTC
TRBJ2-5,few,.,TRBV7-7,CASSSNIQETQYF,TGTGCTAGCAGCTCCAACATCCAGGAGACCCAGTACTTC
TRBJ1-5,.,TRBD1,TRBV7-2,CASSLVGTGGRQPQHF,TGTGCCAGCAGCTTAGTAGGGACAGGGGGACGGCAGCCCCAGCATTTT
TRBJ2-5,.,.,TRBV11-3,CASSLGSWGQDQETQYF,TGTGCCAGCAGCTTAGGGTCCTGGGGGCAGGACCAAGAGACCCAGTACTTC
TRBJ1-1,.,.,TRBV20-1,CSASSAEAFF,TGCAGTGCTTCTAGCGCTGAAGCTTTCTTT
TRBJ1-2,.,TRBD1,TRBV30,CAWSAGTAYGYTF,TGTGCCTGGAGTGCAGGGACAGCGTATGGCTACACCTTC
TRBJ1-2,.,TRBD1,TRBV10-3,CASQPGQRFYGYTF,TGTGCCTCCCAGCCGGGACAGAGATTCTATGGCTACACCTTC
TRBJ2-3,few,.,TRBV5-1,CASSLNSNPDTQYF,TGCGCCAGCAGCTTGAATTCTAACCCAGATACGCAGTATTTT
TRBJ1-2,.,.,TRBV10-3,CAISFRTENYGYTF,TGTGCCATCAGTTTCCGAACGGAGAACTATGGCTACACCTTC
TRBJ2-1,.,.,TRBV10-3,CAITEGPYNEQFF,TGTGCCATCACGGAGGGACCATACAATGAGCAGTTCTTC
TRBJ1-5,.,.,TRBV25-1,CASSVLNQPQHF,TGTGCCAGCAGTGTTCTAAATCAGCCCCAGCATTTT
TRBJ1-1,.,.,TRBV4-1,CASRGGGSTEAFF,TGCGCCAGCAGAGGGGGGGGGAGCACTGAAGCTTTCTTT
TRBJ2-1,.,.,TRBV5-4,CASSLEGGGLNEQFF,TGTGCCAGCAGCTTGGAGGGGGGGGGCCTGAATGAGCAGTTCTTC
TRBJ2-7,.,.,TRBV11-2,CASSLDWGAYEQYF,TGTGCCAGCAGCTTAGACTGGGGAGCCTACGAGCAGTACTTC
TRBJ1-1,.,.,TRBV7-9,CASSSLRGNTEAFF,TGTGCCAGCAGCTCCCTGCGGGGGAACACTGAAGCTTTCTTT
TRBJ2-7,.,.,TRBV25-1,CASRGGGTYEQYF,TGTGCCTCTAGGGGGGGCGGAACCTACGAGCAGTACTTC
TRBJ2-5,.,TRBD2,TRBV7-7,CASSLSNAGGKETQYF,TGTGCTAGCAGCTTGAGTAATGCGGGGGGGAAAGAGACCCAGTACTTC
TRBJ1-6,.,TRBD1,TRBV19,CASSISGTGQSPLHF,TGTGCCAGTAGTATATCCGGGACAGGGCAATCACCCCTCCACTTT
TRBJ1-3,.,TRBD1,TRBV7-9,CASSPWWDRVETGNTIYF,TGTGCCAGCAGCCCCTGGTGGGACAGGGTCGAGACTGGAAACACCATATATTTT